Presented here are 27 T cell receptor beta chains from one specimen sequenced in a study of metastatic and nonmetastatic thyroid tumors. TCRdb re-clonotyped the PCR reads through MiXCR. The data hold more than 70,000 clones, with 8% to 9.5% observed a single time. Thyroid surgery was performed in patients who had received no treatment beforehand. Sequencing was done on a sample of blood. The receptors were gathered from a female donor with papillary thyroid cancer or a benign thyroid nodule (not recorded which). Some clones in this sample may be carry-over from other donors' samples.

There are many counts of this clone. V gene TRBV11-1 combines with J gene TRBJ2-2; 8 bases map to TRBD1. This CDR3 has 16 amino acids. V dropped 7 bases and J dropped 5; count of bases not matched to a gene: 12. Germline assignment: CDR1 SGHAT and CDR2 FQDESV (reference sequence). In DNA form, the CDR3 reads TGTGCCAGCACCTACCCAGGGGGCGCTGGAACCGGGGAGCTGTTTTTT. It translates to CASTYPGGAGTGELFF.

This clone was observed a few times. One end of the junction is discordant with germline, which a read error may explain. The rearrangement joins TRBV19 to TRBJ1-2; 7 positions match TRBD1. Germline CDR1 is LNHDA and CDR2 is SQIVND (reference sequence). The CDR3 has 14 amino acids. The CDR3 is CASSHRQGERGLTF. The CDR3 DNA reads TGTGCCAGTAGTCACCGACAGGGCGAACGGGGATTGACGTTC.

This clone was found a few times. This may arise from a read error, as a much more abundant clone is one base away. Other DNA sequences in the sample encode the same CDR3. V and J are TRBV2 and TRBJ2-3; possibly TRBD1 for D (5 bases). Germline V CDR1 and CDR2: SNHLY, FYNNEI. This CDR3 spans 14 amino acids. The CDR3 sequence is CASTGARVGDTQYF. DNA of the CDR3: TGTGCAAGCACGGGTGCCAGGGTTGGAGATACGCAGTATTTT.

This clone was seen ten or more times. A much larger clonotype is one base distant, so this may be a read error. Other DNA sequences within the sample encode an identical CDR3. This rearrangement joins TRBV6-1 to TRBJ1-5; 10 nucleotides line up with TRBD1. CDR3 length equals 16 residues. Germline-derived CDR1 and CDR2 are MNHNS and SASEGT. This CDR3 is CASSEAHGQGGQPQHF. As DNA, the CDR3 is TGTGCCAGCAGTGAAGCTCACGGACAGGGGGGTCAGCCCCAACATTTT.

This clone appeared a few times. A single base separates this from a much larger clone, so it may be a read error. V and J are TRBV5-1 and TRBJ1-1; D is ambiguous. This CDR3 is 15 amino acids long. In germline, CDR1 is SGHRS, CDR2 YFSETQ. The CDR3 sequence is CASTLEGFMNTEASF. In DNA form, the CDR3 reads TGCGCCAGCACGTTGGAAGGGTTCATGAACACTGAAGCTTCCTTT.

This chain uses TRBV7-3 with TRBJ2-1; 8 bases agree with TRBD1. CDR1 and CDR2 (germline): SGHTA, FQGTGA. The CDR3 runs 17 residues. The J segment lost 0 bases and the V segment lost 4 bases, leaving 8 bases of the junction unmatched. CDR3 DNA sequence: TGTGCCAGCAGCTCTTGGACAGGGCCGAGCTCCTACAATGAGCAGTTCTTC. As protein: CASSSWTGPSSYNEQFF.

This clone was observed at least ten times. The rearrangement joins TRBV9 to TRBJ1-2, with TRBD1 as a possible D gene (5 bases). CDR3 length: 15 amino acids. Trimming pared 0 bases from V and 2 bases from J, leaving 11 bases between. In germline, CDR1 is SGDLS, CDR2 YYNGEE. The CDR3 loop is CASSVGYRSNYGYTF. In DNA form, the CDR3 reads TGTGCCAGCAGCGTAGGGTACAGGTCAAACTATGGCTACACCTTC.

The chain uses TRBV5-1 and TRBJ2-3, with 7 nucleotides matching TRBD1. J gave up 1 base and V 0 bases, and 5 bases lay outside the gene matches. The CDR3 is made up of 16 amino acids. In germline, CDR1 is SGHRS, CDR2 YFSETQ. For the CDR3, the DNA is TGCGCCAGCAGCTTGGGGAACAGGGGAGGCACAGATACGCAGTATTTT. This codes for CASSLGNRGGTDTQYF.

This clone came up a few times. The chain joins TRBV20-1 to TRBJ2-1; D may be TRBD2 (5 bases). This CDR3 has 15 amino acids. V was pared by 5 bases and J by 3 bases, with 17 bases between. Per the germline V gene, CDR1 is DFQATT and CDR2 is SNEGSKA (reference sequence). The DNA of the CDR3 is TGCAGTGCTGTATACCGGGATACCCGCTACAATGAGCAGTTCTTC. Its protein is CSAVYRDTRYNEQFF.

About this clone: Possible read error: a much larger clone is one base away. The chain uses TRBV29-1 and TRBJ1-1; D is ambiguous. The CDR3 spans 12 residues. CDR1 is SQVTM and CDR2 is ANQGSEA in the germline V gene. The CDR3 sequence: CSVPASYTEALF. CDR3 bases: TGCAGCGTTCCTGCCTCGTACACTGAAGCTCTCTTT.

Many counts were recorded for this clone. The rearrangement uses TRBV7-9 and TRBJ2-3, with 13 bases lining up with TRBD2. CDR3 length: 16 residues. In germline, CDR1 is SEHNR, CDR2 FQNEAQ (reference sequence). Trimming cost V 4 bases and J 0 bases; bases outside gene matches: 1. DNA for the CDR3: TGTGCCAGCAGCTCACTAGCGGGGGGGAGCACAGATACGCAGTATTTT. Its protein is CASSSLAGGSTDTQYF.

This clone turned up a few times. The V and J genes are TRBV9 and TRBJ2-7; 9 bases agree with TRBD2. Germline V gene data show CDR1 as SGDLS and CDR2 as YYNGEE. This CDR3 region has 15 residues. The junction had 3 bases not matched to a gene; V was cut back by 0 bases and J by 2 bases. CDR3 bases: TGTGCCAGCAGCGTAGGCGCGGGGGGGCCCTACGAGCAGTACTTC. Its protein product is CASSVGAGGPYEQYF.

This clone was counted many times. V and J are TRBV6-1 and TRBJ1-1; the match to TRBD1 covers 7 bases. Germline CDR1 MNHNS, CDR2 SASEGT. V lost 6 bases, J lost 6 bases, and 13 bases stayed unmatched. This CDR3 has 15 amino acids. CDR3 in amino acids: CASRFQGQRGSEAFF. In DNA form, the CDR3 reads TGTGCCAGCAGGTTCCAGGGACAGCGCGGGTCTGAAGCTTTCTTT.

This clone was counted ten times or more. The CDR3, as DNA: TGCGCCAGCAGCTTGGTACAGGGGGCCTACGAGCAGTACTTC. Amino acids: CASSLVQGAYEQYF. This chain uses TRBV5-1 with TRBJ2-7, with 8 nucleotides matching TRBD1. The germline CDR1 and CDR2 sequences are SGHRS and YFSETQ. The CDR3 runs to 14 residues. V trimming: 0 bases; J trimming: 2 bases; junction bases outside the gene matches: 1.

This clone has only a few counts. The chain recombines TRBV11-2 with TRBJ2-3; 7 bases line up with TRBD2. This CDR3 has 15 residues. Germline V gene lookup returns CDR1 SGHAT and CDR2 FQNNGV. With 5 bases clipped from V and 2 bases from J, the junction kept 7 bases outside the gene matches. This chain's CDR3 is CASSRSGTNTDTQYF. The CDR3, as DNA: TGTGCCAGCAGCCGCAGCGGGACGAACACAGATACGCAGTATTTT.

This clone was recorded many times. The identical CDR3 is also encoded by other nucleotide sequences in the sample. This chain joins TRBV20-1 and TRBJ1-4; 10 bases are shared with TRBD1. Germline V gene data show CDR1 as DFQATT and CDR2 as SNEGSKA (reference sequence). Losses at the gene ends were 5 bases for V and 5 bases for J; bases not matched to a gene: 5. CDR3 length equals 14 residues. In nucleotides, the CDR3 is TGCAGTGCTGGGAGGACAGGGGGGAATGAAAAACTGTTTTTT. Protein product: CSAGRTGGNEKLFF.

This clone was found many times. This chain uses TRBV5-1 with TRBJ2-3; D possibly corresponds to TRBD1 (6 bases). Germline V gene lookup returns CDR1 SGHRS and CDR2 YFSETQ. The CDR3 spans 15 residues. With 0 bases removed from V and 0 bases from J, the gap between germline ends came to 8 bases. The CDR3 sequence: CASSLAGTSTDTQYF. CDR3 bases: TGCGCCAGCAGCTTGGCCGGGACAAGCACAGATACGCAGTATTTT.

In its sample, this clone was seen many times. V usage is TRBV12-5 and J usage is TRBJ1-1; D is uncertain. Trimming removed 1 base from V and 7 bases from J, with 7 bases in between. Germline CDR1 and CDR2: LGHNT and FRNRAP. CDR3 size: 12 residues. The CDR3 DNA sequence: TGTGCTAGTGGTTTGGAGGGATTTGAAGCTTTCTTT. This gives the protein CASGLEGFEAFF.

The V gene is TRBV12-3 or TRBV12-4, the J gene TRBJ1-5; D not resolved. Between the trimmed V and J ends, which lost 5 bases and 8 bases, there was a span of 13 bases. The CDR3 runs to 13 residues. The CDR3 nucleotides are TGTGCCAGCAGTCGCCTCGAAGAGGAGCCCCAGCATTTT. Residues: CASSRLEEEPQHF.

Many counts were recorded for this clone. The chain couples TRBV7-9 to TRBJ1-4; a weak D match, TRBD1 (6 bases). This CDR3 is built from 16 residues. CDR1 is SEHNR, CDR2 FQNEAQ, per germline (reference sequence). Trimming left V 2 bases short and J 6 bases short, with 16 bases between. The CDR3 bases are TGTGCCAGCAGCTTATTCCGACAGGAGGGAGATGAAAAACTGTTTTTT. It encodes CASSLFRQEGDEKLFF.

The chain employs TRBV2 and TRBJ1-1; D is unresolved. In germline, CDR1 is SNHLY, CDR2 FYNNEI. The length of the CDR3 is 13 residues. The CDR3 DNA follows: TGTGTCAGAACAAGGGAGTCGAACACTGAAGCTTTCTTT. Translation gives CVRTRESNTEAFF.

A word on this clone: This may be a read error, as it is one base from a much larger clone. The chain uses TRBV20-1 and TRBJ2-7, with a tentative D call TRBD1 (5 bases). Germline V gene lookup returns CDR1 DFQATT and CDR2 SNEGSKA (reference sequence). The V end lost 4 bases, the J end lost 1 base, and 11 bases lay between the germline ends. The CDR3 consists of 13 residues. CDR3 coding DNA: TGCAGTGCTATTACAGGACCATCCTACGAGCAGTACTTC. Residues: CSAITGPSYEQYF.

As to this clone: A read error is possible here, since a much larger clone lies one base away. The chain combines TRBV2 with TRBJ2-7, with a weak D call TRBD1 (5 bases). Germline CDR1 SNHLY, CDR2 FYNNEI. The CDR3 is made up of 14 amino acids. The V gene lost 6 bases and the J gene lost 0 bases, with 12 bases spanning the gap. CDR3 nucleotide sequence: TGTGCCAGCAGGACAGTGGGAAGCTCCTACGAGCAGTACTTC. Its protein product is CASRTVGSSYEQYF.

Ten or more counts support this clone. The chain is built from TRBV6-5 and TRBJ2-2, with 9 positions matching TRBD2. Germline-derived CDR1 and CDR2 are MNHEY and SVGAGI. CDR3 length equals 18 residues. V lost 6 bases and J lost 3; bases outside the gene matches: 14. In nucleotides, the CDR3 is TGTGCCAGCAGCCCCGCGGGGGGGAGCGGGGGGCACACCGGGGAGCTGTTTTTT. It is translated as CASSPAGGSGGHTGELFF.

A remark on this clone: It may be a read error: a sequence one base away is much more abundant. The sample has other DNA sequences that encode this CDR3 too. The chain employs TRBV9 and TRBJ2-5; D gene ambiguous. The germline gives CDR1 SGDLS, CDR2 YYNGEE. Trimming removed 1 base at V and 2 bases at J, with 12 bases between. This CDR3 comprises 15 residues. The CDR3 spells CASSVSGAPQETQYF. The CDR3 nucleotides read TGTGCCAGCAGCGTATCAGGTGCTCCACAAGAGACCCAGTACTTC.

This clone occurred many times. This rearrangement joins TRBV6-1 to TRBJ2-5; D is possibly TRBD1 or TRBD2 (5 bases each). This CDR3 has 14 amino acids. V lost 2 bases, J lost 5 bases, and 12 bases lay in between. Germline CDR1 is MNHNS and CDR2 is SASEGT. The DNA for the CDR3 is TGTGCCAGCAGTGAATGGGGGTTAGGGGAGACCCAGTACTTC. Amino acid sequence: CASSEWGLGETQYF.

At least ten counts were recorded for this clone. The chain has TRBV11-1 and TRBJ1-3; 7 positions match TRBD1. V lost 5 bases, J lost 0 bases, and 7 bases stayed unmatched. This CDR3 is built from 16 residues. CDR1 is SGHAT, CDR2 FQDESV, per germline (reference sequence). CDR3 coding DNA: TGTGCCAGCAGCCCGGGACAGTCAAGCTCTGGAAACACCATATATTTT. Protein sequence: CASSPGQSSSGNTIYF. Full variable domain (remainder filled in from reference TRBV11-1 and TRBJ1-3): EAEVAQSPRYKITEKSQAVAFWCDPISGHATLYWYRQILGQGPELLVQFQDESVVDDSQLPKDRFSAERLKGVDSTLKIQPAELGDSAMYLCASSPGQSSSGNTIYFGEGSWLTVV.